This is a list of T cell receptor beta chains from one sample in a study of Graves' ophthalmopathy and Graves' hyperthyroidism. TCRdb re-analysed the multiplex PCR reads in MiXCR, keeping a single row per CDR3 protein. The sample lists 150,000 to 200,000 distinct CDR3 sequences; around 39% were seen once. Sequenced input: peripheral blood. These receptors were taken from a man aged 25 to 40 with Graves' ophthalmopathy. Each CDR3 is given with its conserved first and last residue. Fields, in order: CDR3 protein, CDR3 DNA, clone size, V gene, D gene, J gene. D genes are given only for firm matches. Some rows have no size entry. The others give once, few or many, or a class for an expanded clone.

CDR3aa: CASSQTRGNTIYF
CDR3nt: TGTGCCAGCAGCCAGACACGGGGAAACACCATATATTTT
abundance: many
v_gene: TRBV2
d_gene: .
j_gene: TRBJ1-3

CDR3aa: CASSYSNRGRTHPAETQYF
CDR3nt: TGTGCCAGCAGTTACTCGAATAGGGGGCGGACCCACCCTGCCGAGACCCAGTACTTC
abundance: .
v_gene: TRBV6-2/TRBV6-3
d_gene: TRBD1
j_gene: TRBJ2-5

CDR3aa: CSVEEREETQYF
CDR3nt: TGCAGCGTTGAGGAGAGGGAAGAGACCCAGTACTTC
abundance: many
v_gene: TRBV29-1
d_gene: .
j_gene: TRBJ2-5

CDR3aa: CASSFRAKTGVGNGELFF
CDR3nt: TGCGCCAGCAGCTTTCGAGCGAAAACAGGGGTCGGTAACGGGGAGCTGTTTTTT
abundance: many
v_gene: TRBV5-1
d_gene: TRBD1
j_gene: TRBJ2-2

CDR3aa: CSARLPGLVGQYF
CDR3nt: TGCAGTGCTAGATTGCCGGGACTCGTAGGGCAGTACTTC
abundance: .
v_gene: TRBV20-1
d_gene: .
j_gene: TRBJ2-7

CDR3aa: CASRYPQGEANYGYTF
CDR3nt: TGTGCCAGCCGATACCCTCAGGGAGAGGCTAACTATGGCTACACCTTC
abundance: .
v_gene: TRBV19
d_gene: .
j_gene: TRBJ1-2

CDR3aa: CASSLSFGTSHYEQYF
CDR3nt: TGTGCCAGCAGTCTCTCCTTCGGGACTAGCCATTACGAGCAGTACTTC
abundance: many
v_gene: TRBV6-5
d_gene: TRBD2
j_gene: TRBJ2-7

CDR3aa: CASSLGREAEAFF
CDR3nt: TGTGCCAGCAGCTTAGGCAGGGAGGCTGAAGCTTTCTTT
abundance: .
v_gene: TRBV11-2
d_gene: .
j_gene: TRBJ1-1

CDR3aa: CASRTARSNQPQHF
CDR3nt: TGTGCCAGCAGGACGGCGAGAAGCAATCAGCCCCAGCATTTT
abundance: many
v_gene: TRBV6-2/TRBV6-3
d_gene: .
j_gene: TRBJ1-5

CDR3aa: CASSDGAKNIQYF
CDR3nt: TGTGCCAGCAGTGATGGAGCCAAAAACATTCAGTACTTC
abundance: .
v_gene: TRBV6-1
d_gene: .
j_gene: TRBJ2-4

CDR3aa: CASSSPVAGSNEQYF
CDR3nt: TGTGCCAGCAGTTCTCCGGTGGCAGGGAGCAACGAGCAGTACTTC
abundance: .
v_gene: TRBV28
d_gene: .
j_gene: TRBJ2-7

CDR3aa: CASNSGIGSNQPQHF
CDR3nt: TGTGCCAGCAACTCAGGGATAGGGAGCAATCAGCCCCAGCATTTT
abundance: many
v_gene: TRBV12-3/TRBV12-4
d_gene: .
j_gene: TRBJ1-5

CDR3aa: CASSQVLRGAYEQYF
CDR3nt: TGTGCCAGCAGCCAAGTCTTGCGGGGAGCCTACGAGCAGTACTTC
abundance: few
v_gene: TRBV14
d_gene: .
j_gene: TRBJ2-7

CDR3aa: CASSEPGQGNTEAFF
CDR3nt: TGTGCCAGCAGTGAACCGGGACAGGGGAACACTGAAGCTTTCTTT
abundance: once
v_gene: TRBV6-1
d_gene: TRBD1
j_gene: TRBJ1-1

CDR3aa: CASSYGGPGTEAFF
CDR3nt: TGTGCCAGCAGTTACGGGGGGCCGGGCACTGAAGCTTTCTTT
abundance: many
v_gene: TRBV6-5
d_gene: .
j_gene: TRBJ1-1

CDR3aa: CASRLGRLNYGYTF
CDR3nt: TGTGCCAGCAGATTGGGCAGGTTGAACTATGGCTACACCTTC
abundance: many
v_gene: TRBV2
d_gene: .
j_gene: TRBJ1-2

CDR3aa: CASRGQGGMNTEAFF
CDR3nt: TGTGCCAGCAGGGGACAGGGCGGCATGAACACTGAAGCTTTCTTT
abundance: few
v_gene: TRBV12-3/TRBV12-4
d_gene: TRBD1
j_gene: TRBJ1-1

CDR3aa: CASSERGRVGYTF
CDR3nt: TGTGCCAGCAGTGAAAGGGGGAGAGTTGGCTACACCTTC
abundance: .
v_gene: TRBV6-1
d_gene: .
j_gene: TRBJ1-2

CDR3aa: CASTGDRWHSTDTQYF
CDR3nt: TGTGCCAGCACTGGGGACAGGTGGCATAGCACAGATACGCAGTATTTT
abundance: .
v_gene: TRBV12-3/TRBV12-4
d_gene: TRBD1
j_gene: TRBJ2-3

CDR3aa: CASSAAGGRLETQYF
CDR3nt: TGTGCCAGCAGCGCCGCGGGGGGGAGGTTGGAGACCCAGTACTTC
abundance: .
v_gene: TRBV9
d_gene: TRBD2
j_gene: TRBJ2-5

CDR3aa: CAHGYAYEQYF
CDR3nt: TGTGCTCACGGATACGCCTACGAGCAGTACTTC
abundance: .
v_gene: TRBV6-2/TRBV6-3
d_gene: .
j_gene: TRBJ2-7

CDR3aa: CASSITEQQGETQYF
CDR3nt: TGTGCCAGCAGCATAACCGAACAACAGGGAGAGACCCAGTACTTC
abundance: many
v_gene: TRBV7-8
d_gene: .
j_gene: TRBJ2-5

CDR3aa: CASSGLGGETEAFF
CDR3nt: TGTGCCAGCAGTGGACTCGGGGGTGAGACTGAAGCTTTCTTT
abundance: .
v_gene: TRBV2
d_gene: .
j_gene: TRBJ1-1

CDR3aa: CASIDTGDGGYTF
CDR3nt: TGTGCCAGCATCGATACAGGGGACGGAGGCTACACCTTC
abundance: .
v_gene: TRBV6-4
d_gene: TRBD1
j_gene: TRBJ1-2

CDR3aa: CASSLPDRGFSEQYF
CDR3nt: TGTGCCAGCAGTTTACCCGACAGGGGTTTTAGCGAGCAGTACTTC
abundance: .
v_gene: TRBV28
d_gene: TRBD1
j_gene: TRBJ2-7

CDR3aa: CSVAGGGNQPQHF
CDR3nt: TGCAGCGTTGCCGGGGGCGGCAATCAGCCCCAGCATTTT
abundance: many
v_gene: TRBV29-1
d_gene: .
j_gene: TRBJ1-5

CDR3aa: CATSSVLRQGMGGYTF
CDR3nt: TGTGCCACCAGCAGCGTTCTTCGACAGGGGATGGGTGGCTACACCTTC
abundance: many
v_gene: TRBV15
d_gene: TRBD1
j_gene: TRBJ1-2

CDR3aa: CASSLLSGGRPKILKSSYEQYF
CDR3nt: TGTGCCAGCAGCTTACTTAGCGGGGGGCGACCTAAGATCCTCAAGAGCTCCTACGAGCAGTACTTC
abundance: .
v_gene: TRBV6-2/TRBV6-3
d_gene: TRBD2
j_gene: TRBJ2-7

CDR3aa: CASSQTSNQPQHF
CDR3nt: TGTGCCAGCAGTCAGACCAGCAATCAGCCCCAGCATTTT
abundance: many
v_gene: TRBV6-5
d_gene: .
j_gene: TRBJ1-5

CDR3aa: CSARGLSGTGELFF
CDR3nt: TGCAGTGCTAGAGGACTCAGCGGCACCGGGGAGCTGTTTTTT
abundance: few
v_gene: TRBV20-1
d_gene: .
j_gene: TRBJ2-2

CDR3aa: CASRGAALSGANVLTF
CDR3nt: TGTGCCAGCAGAGGCGCGGCACTCTCTGGGGCCAACGTCCTGACTTTC
abundance: many
v_gene: TRBV6-2/TRBV6-3
d_gene: .
j_gene: TRBJ2-6

CDR3aa: CSAELLRGLGETQYF
CDR3nt: TGCAGTGCAGAACTTCTACGGGGCCTCGGGGAGACCCAGTACTTC
abundance: many
v_gene: TRBV20-1
d_gene: .
j_gene: TRBJ2-5

CDR3aa: CASRGAIGSDTQYF
CDR3nt: TGTGCCAGCAGGGGTGCGATCGGTTCAGATACGCAGTATTTT
abundance: .
v_gene: TRBV2
d_gene: .
j_gene: TRBJ2-3

CDR3aa: CASSPQREGETQYF
CDR3nt: TGCGCCAGCAGCCCTCAGCGGGAGGGGGAGACCCAGTACTTC
abundance: many
v_gene: TRBV7-2
d_gene: TRBD2
j_gene: TRBJ2-5

CDR3aa: CASSADWIGLVTNTGELFF
CDR3nt: TGTGCCAGCAGCGCGGACTGGATCGGCCTAGTTACGAACACCGGGGAGCTGTTTTTT
abundance: .
v_gene: TRBV6-2/TRBV6-3
d_gene: .
j_gene: TRBJ2-2

CDR3aa: CASSQEPGRNEQYF
CDR3nt: TGTGCCAGCAGCCAAGAACCGGGAAGGAACGAGCAGTACTTC
abundance: many
v_gene: TRBV4-2
d_gene: .
j_gene: TRBJ2-7

CDR3aa: CASSQGRGTSYEQYF
CDR3nt: TGCGCCAGCAGCCAAGGCCGCGGGACCTCCTACGAGCAGTACTTC
abundance: many
v_gene: TRBV4-3
d_gene: .
j_gene: TRBJ2-7

CDR3aa: CASRRSSGSSYEQYF
CDR3nt: TGTGCCAGCAGACGTTCTAGCGGGAGCTCCTACGAGCAGTACTTC
abundance: .
v_gene: TRBV6-1
d_gene: TRBD2
j_gene: TRBJ2-7

CDR3aa: CASSPLGQGEAKNIQYF
CDR3nt: TGTGCCAGCAGTCCTCTAGGACAGGGGGAAGCCAAAAACATTCAGTACTTC
abundance: many
v_gene: TRBV28
d_gene: TRBD1
j_gene: TRBJ2-4

CDR3aa: CASSFLSGRAGETQYF
CDR3nt: TGTGCCAGCAGCTTTTTAAGCGGGAGGGCCGGCGAGACCCAGTACTTC
abundance: many
v_gene: TRBV5-5
d_gene: TRBD2
j_gene: TRBJ2-5

CDR3aa: CASSFAETVEAFF
CDR3nt: TGTGCCAGCAGTTTCGCCGAGACCGTTGAAGCTTTCTTT
abundance: many
v_gene: TRBV6-5
d_gene: .
j_gene: TRBJ1-1